In its sample, the clone carrying this T cell receptor beta chain was seen a few times. Antigen: not known. Sample-barcoded 5' priming and a J-beta primer mix drove a second PCR of about 6 to 11 cycles. Each cDNA molecule was tagged by a template-switch adaptor that had 12 random nucleotides. TCRdb redid the calling of the 5' RACE reads with MiXCR, one entry per CDR3 protein. The data show approximately 780,000 distinct CDR3 sequences, around 25% seen once. The data were obtained in a study of blood T cells in healthy people across ages. For every donor, a draw yielded around 10 milliliters of peripheral blood. Points from the study as a whole: Possibly, changes in expanded clonotypes were confounded because donor CMV status was unknown.

With 4 bases removed from V and 0 bases from J, the gap between germline ends came to 17 bases. CDR1 SGHKS and CDR2 YYEKEE come from the germline V gene (reference sequence). The length of the CDR3 is 17 residues. These data were likewise used in another study, on T cells of mothers and their children. That investigation notes: Sample barcodes plus 2-4 random nucleotides came from the M1S primer.

J is TRBJ2-1 and V is TRBV5-5; unclear D gene. The sample comprised blood. The sequence was obtained from a boy aged 5-17 years in good health. The CDR3 sequence: CASSPKFVSSSYNEQFF. The CDR3 nucleotides are TGTGCCAGCAGCCCAAAATTTGTATCGAGCTCCTACAATGAGCAGTTCTTC.